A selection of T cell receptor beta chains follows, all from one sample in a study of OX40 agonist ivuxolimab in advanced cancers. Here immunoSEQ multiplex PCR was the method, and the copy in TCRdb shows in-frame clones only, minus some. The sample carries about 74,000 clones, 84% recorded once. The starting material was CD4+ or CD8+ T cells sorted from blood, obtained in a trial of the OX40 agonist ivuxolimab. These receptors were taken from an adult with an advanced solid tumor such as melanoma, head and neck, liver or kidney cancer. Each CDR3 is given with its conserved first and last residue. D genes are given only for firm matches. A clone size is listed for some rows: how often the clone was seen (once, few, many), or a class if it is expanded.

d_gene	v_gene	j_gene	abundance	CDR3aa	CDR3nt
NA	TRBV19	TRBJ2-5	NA	CASSLNAETQYF	TGTGCCAGTAGCCTTAATGCGGAGACCCAGTACTTC
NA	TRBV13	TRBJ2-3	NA	CASSGRTGDLTDTQYF	TGTGCCAGCAGCGGAAGGACCGGGGACCTCACAGATACGCAGTATTTT
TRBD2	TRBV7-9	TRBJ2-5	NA	CASSSGTSGNQETQYF	TGTGCCAGCAGCTCCGGGACTAGCGGAAACCAAGAGACCCAGTACTTC
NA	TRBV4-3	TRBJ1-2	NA	CASSQEVGGSTNYGYTF	TGCGCCAGCAGCCAAGAGGTCGGGGGGTCTACTAACTATGGCTACACCTTC
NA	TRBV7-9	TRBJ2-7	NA	CASSFKIYEQYF	TGTGCCAGCAGCTTCAAAATTTACGAGCAGTACTTC
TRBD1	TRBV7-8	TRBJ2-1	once	CASSSPQGMNEQFF	TGTGCCAGCAGCTCCCCACAGGGGATGAATGAGCAGTTCTTC
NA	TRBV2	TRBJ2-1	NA	CASSVGILSGFRNEQFF	TGTGCCAGCAGTGTGGGTATTTTGTCGGGTTTCCGCAATGAGCAGTTCTTC
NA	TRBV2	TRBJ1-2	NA	CASSAQTGYYGYTF	TGTGCCAGCAGCGCCCAAACGGGGTACTATGGCTACACCTTC
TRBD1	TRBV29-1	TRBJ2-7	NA	CSVTRTGAQAQYF	TGCAGCGTAACGCGGACAGGGGCTCAGGCGCAGTACTTC
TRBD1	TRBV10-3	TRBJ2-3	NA	CAIRAGQATDTQYF	TGTGCCATCAGGGCGGGACAGGCCACAGATACGCAGTATTTT
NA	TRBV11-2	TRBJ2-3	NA	CASSLGRGGRSDTQYF	TGTGCCAGCAGCTTAGGGAGGGGGGGGCGTTCAGATACGCAGTATTTT
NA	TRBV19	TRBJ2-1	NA	CASSIEVSWRGNEQFF	TGTGCCAGTAGTATAGAGGTCTCCTGGCGGGGCAATGAGCAGTTCTTC
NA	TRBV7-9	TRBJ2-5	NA	CASSLGSGQETQYF	TGTGCCAGCAGCTTAGGTAGCGGACAAGAGACCCAGTACTTC
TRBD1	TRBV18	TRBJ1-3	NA	CASQMGDRRNTIYF	TGTGCCAGCCAAATGGGGGACAGACGAAACACCATATATTTT
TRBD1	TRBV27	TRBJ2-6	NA	CASRPGQGDSGANVLTF	TGTGCCAGCAGGCCCGGACAGGGAGACTCTGGGGCCAACGTCCTGACTTTC
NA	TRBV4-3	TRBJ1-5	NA	CASSQDLGELQPQHF	TGCGCCAGCAGCCAAGATTTGGGTGAACTCCAGCCCCAGCATTTT
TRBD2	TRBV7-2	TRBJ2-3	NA	CASSFGVAGGEDTQYF	TGTGCCAGCAGCTTCGGAGTAGCGGGAGGAGAAGATACGCAGTATTTT
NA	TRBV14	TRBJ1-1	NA	CASSLQAQGLTEAFF	TGTGCCAGCAGCCTGCAGGCGCAGGGTCTCACTGAAGCTTTCTTT
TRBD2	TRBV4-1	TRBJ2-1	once	CASSQDAGVIEFF	TGCGCCAGCAGCCAAGATGCGGGGGTTATAGAGTTCTTC
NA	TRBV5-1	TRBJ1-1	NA	CASSLLGQGVVMEAFF	TGCGCCAGCAGCTTGTTAGGTCAGGGAGTGGTTATGGAAGCTTTCTTT
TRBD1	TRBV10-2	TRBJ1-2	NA	CASSWDRGWYGYTF	TGCGCCAGCAGTTGGGACAGGGGATGGTATGGCTACACCTTC
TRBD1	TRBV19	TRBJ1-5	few	CASSEYTTGGLGQPQHF	TGTGCCAGTAGTGAATACACCACAGGGGGTCTGGGTCAGCCCCAGCATTTT
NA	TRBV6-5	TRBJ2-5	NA	CASRPNLGETQYF	TGTGCCAGCAGGCCGAATTTGGGGGAGACCCAGTACTTC
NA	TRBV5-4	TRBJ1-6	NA	CASSPADSPLHF	TGTGCCAGCAGCCCGGCAGATTCACCCCTCCACTTT
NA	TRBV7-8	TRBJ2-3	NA	CASSLAGGLDTDTQYF	TGTGCCAGCAGCTTAGCGGGGGGACTTGACACAGATACGCAGTATTTT
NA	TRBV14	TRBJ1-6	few	CASSHPRSPLHF	TGTGCCAGCAGCCATCCCCGTTCACCCCTCCACTTT
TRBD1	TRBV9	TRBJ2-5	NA	CASSARDRGTIQQETQYF	TGTGCCAGCAGCGCCCGGGACAGGGGAACCATTCAGCAAGAGACCCAGTACTTC
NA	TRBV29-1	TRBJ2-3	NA	CSGIRDHGTDTQYF	TGCAGCGGGATCAGGGATCATGGCACAGATACGCAGTATTTT
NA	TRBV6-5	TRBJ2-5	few	CASSYTGQSSETQYF	TGTGCCAGCAGTTACACGGGACAATCCTCGGAGACCCAGTACTTC
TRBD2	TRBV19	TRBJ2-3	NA	CASSPGGLDTQYF	TGTGCCAGTAGTCCCGGGGGGTTGGATACGCAGTATTTT
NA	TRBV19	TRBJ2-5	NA	CASSMVTGYQETQYF	TGTGCCAGTAGTATGGTGACAGGCTACCAAGAGACCCAGTACTTC
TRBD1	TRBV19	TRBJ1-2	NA	CASRPRQGLDGYTF	TGTGCCAGTAGACCCCGACAGGGGTTGGATGGCTACACCTTC
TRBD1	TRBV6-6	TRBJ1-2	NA	CATPRDRGPPNYGYTF	TGTGCCACCCCCCGGGACAGGGGTCCCCCTAACTATGGCTACACCTTC
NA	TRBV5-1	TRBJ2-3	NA	CASSLGSRIQYF	TGCGCCAGCAGCTTGGGGAGTAGGATTCAGTATTTT
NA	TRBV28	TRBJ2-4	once	CASSRNLRREGAKNIQYF	TGTGCCAGCAGTCGGAACCTGCGGAGGGAAGGGGCCAAAAACATTCAGTACTTC
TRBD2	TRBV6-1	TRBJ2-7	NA	CASSDYSGGETYEQYF	TGTGCCAGCAGTGATTATAGCGGGGGTGAAACCTACGAGCAGTACTTC
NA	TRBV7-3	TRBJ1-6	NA	CASSSGSHNSPLHF	TGTGCCAGCAGCTCAGGAAGCCATAATTCACCCCTCCACTTT
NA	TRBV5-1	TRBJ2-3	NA	CASSKTSSSGTDTQYF	TGCGCCAGCAGCAAGACTAGTTCCTCCGGCACAGATACGCAGTATTTT
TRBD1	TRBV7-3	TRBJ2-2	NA	CASSLDRGSGELFF	TGTGCCAGCAGCTTGGACAGGGGGTCCGGGGAGCTGTTTTTT
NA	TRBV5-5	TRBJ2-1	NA	CASRPISSYNEQFF	TGTGCCAGCAGACCGATTAGCTCCTACAATGAGCAGTTCTTC
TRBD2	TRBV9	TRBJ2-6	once	CASSVKGGLAGSTGANVLTF	TGTGCCAGCAGCGTCAAGGGGGGACTAGCGGGATCGACTGGGGCCAACGTCCTGACTTTC
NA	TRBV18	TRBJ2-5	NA	CASSPAGETQYF	TGTGCCAGCTCACCAGCCGGAGAGACCCAGTACTTC
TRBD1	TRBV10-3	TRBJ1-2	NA	CAMGGDRGSYGYTF	TGTGCCATGGGAGGGGACAGGGGAAGCTATGGCTACACCTTC
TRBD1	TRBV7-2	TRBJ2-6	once	CASSLHRGAGSGANVLTF	TGTGCCAGCAGCCTGCACAGGGGGGCGGGCTCTGGGGCCAACGTCCTGACTTTC
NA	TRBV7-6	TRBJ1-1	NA	CASSPTTGMGNTEAFF	TGTGCCAGCAGCCCTACCACGGGGATGGGGAACACTGAAGCTTTCTTT
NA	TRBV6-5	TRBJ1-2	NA	CASGTGYGYTF	TGTGCCAGCGGAACAGGGTACGGCTACACCTTC
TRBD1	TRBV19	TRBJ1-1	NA	CASSNGQGASNTEAFF	TGTGCCAGTAGTAACGGACAGGGGGCATCGAACACTGAAGCTTTCTTT
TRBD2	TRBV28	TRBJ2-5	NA	CASRGGKETQYF	TGTGCCAGCAGGGGGGGGAAAGAGACCCAGTACTTC
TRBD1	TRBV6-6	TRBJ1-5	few	CASSRGTRGSQPQHF	TGTGCCAGCAGCCGAGGGACCAGGGGGAGCCAGCCCCAGCATTTT
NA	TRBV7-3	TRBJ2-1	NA	CASSPTGTPSYNEQFF	TGTGCCAGCAGCCCCACCGGGACGCCCTCCTACAATGAGCAGTTCTTC
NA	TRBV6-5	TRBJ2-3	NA	CASTSRGGGPDTQYF	TGTGCCAGCACATCTAGAGGGGGGGGGCCAGATACGCAGTATTTT
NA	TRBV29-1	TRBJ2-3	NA	CSAGQTTDTQYF	TGCAGCGCTGGACAGACGACAGATACGCAGTATTTT
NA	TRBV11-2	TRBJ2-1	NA	CASSLHSRNALYEQFF	TGTGCCAGCAGCTTACATTCCCGTAATGCCCTCTATGAGCAGTTCTTC